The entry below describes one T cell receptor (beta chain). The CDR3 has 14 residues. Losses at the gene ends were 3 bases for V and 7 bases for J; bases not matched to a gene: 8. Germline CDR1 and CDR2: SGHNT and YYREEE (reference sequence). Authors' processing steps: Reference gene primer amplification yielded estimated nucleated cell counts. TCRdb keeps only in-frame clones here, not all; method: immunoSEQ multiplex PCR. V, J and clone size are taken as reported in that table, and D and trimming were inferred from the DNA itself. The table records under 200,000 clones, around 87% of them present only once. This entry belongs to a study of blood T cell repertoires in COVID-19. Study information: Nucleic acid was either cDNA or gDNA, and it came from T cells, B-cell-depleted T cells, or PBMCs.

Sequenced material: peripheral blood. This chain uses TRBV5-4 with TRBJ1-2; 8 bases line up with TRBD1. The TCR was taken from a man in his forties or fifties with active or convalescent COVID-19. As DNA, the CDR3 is TGTGCCAGCAGCTCAGGACAGGGACGTGGTGGCTACACCTTC. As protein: CASSSGQGRGGYTF.